A single sample is the source of the 12 T cell receptor beta chains below, sequenced in a study of blood T cell repertoires in COVID-19. Sequencing was performed with immunoSEQ multiplex PCR; in TCRdb, only in-frame clones are kept and a portion is missing. The sample includes 200,000 to 300,000 clones, approximately 86% of them seen just once. Sequenced input: PBMCs or T cells enriched from blood (not recorded which). These receptors were collected from a woman between 40 and 50 years old with acute COVID-19.

The J gene is TRBJ1-1, the V gene TRBV12-3 or TRBV12-4; a possible D gene is TRBD1 (5 bases). Trimming cost V 7 bases and J 5 bases, with 14 bases left between them. CDR3 length equals 13 residues. The CDR3 bases are TGTGCCAGCAACCCAATGGGGGGAACTGAAGCTTTCTTT. This gives the protein CASNPMGGTEAFF.

The chain recombines TRBV3-1 (or the pseudogene TRBV3-2) with TRBJ2-7; unclear D gene. Per germline, CDR1 LGHDT and CDR2 YNNKEL (reference sequence). V dropped 4 bases and J dropped 2 bases, with 12 bases sitting between them. This CDR3 has 14 residues. The CDR3 DNA follows: TGTGCCAGCAGCCCGTCGATGGGCCCCTACGAGCAGTACTTC. It specifies CASSPSMGPYEQYF.

This clone was found once. V and J are TRBV9 and TRBJ2-1; D possibly corresponds to TRBD1 (6 bases). The CDR3 loop spans 14 amino acids. CDR1 and CDR2 from the germline V gene are SGDLS and YYNGEE. The V gene lost 2 bases and the J gene lost 8 bases, with 14 bases spanning the gap. The CDR3 region is CASSVRAGADEQFF. The CDR3 DNA follows: TGTGCCAGCAGCGTGAGGGCAGGGGCGGATGAGCAGTTCTTC.

The V call is TRBV3-1 (or the pseudogene TRBV3-2), the J call TRBJ2-7; 9 nucleotides align to TRBD1. With V trimmed by 3 bases and J by 3 bases, 3 bases remained unmatched. Germline V gene data show CDR1 as LGHDT and CDR2 as YNNKEL (reference sequence). The CDR3 runs to 14 residues. The CDR3 DNA reads TGTGCCAGCAGCCAGATGACAGGGGGCTACGAGCAGTACTTC. It translates to CASSQMTGGYEQYF.

The chain is built from TRBV3-1 (or the pseudogene TRBV3-2) and TRBJ2-1, with TRBD2 matching 9 bases. Germline lookup yields CDR1 LGHDT and CDR2 YNNKEL (reference sequence). CDR3 size: 14 residues. V lost 6 bases to trimming and J lost 2 bases; unmatched junction nucleotides: 2. CDR3 sequence reads: CASSRGGAYNEQFF. CDR3 DNA: TGTGCCAGCAGTCGCGGGGGGGCCTACAATGAGCAGTTCTTC.

The rearrangement links TRBV19 to TRBJ1-1, with D unclear. Germline CDR1 is LNHDA and CDR2 is SQIVND (reference sequence). The V and J ends lost 2 bases and 1 base respectively, with 20 bases between them. The CDR3 extends over 18 amino acids. The CDR3 region has the DNA TGTGCCAGTAGTATACCCCCCGTGTACACGATTTCGAACACTGAAGCTTTCTTT. It codes for CASSIPPVYTISNTEAFF.

This chain joins TRBV2 and TRBJ1-5; 8 bases are a match to TRBD1. Germline V gives CDR1 SNHLY, CDR2 FYNNEI. The V and J ends lost 4 bases and 7 bases, in that order; junction bases with no gene match: 6. CDR3 length equals 14 residues. For the CDR3, the DNA is TGTGCCAGCAGTGTACCAGGGGGCGACCAGCCCCAGCATTTT. Amino acid sequence: CASSVPGGDQPQHF. The full variable domain, its missing parts supplied by reference TRBV2 and TRBJ1-5, is EPEVTQTPSHQVTQMGQEVILRCVPISNHLYFYWYRQILGQKVEFLVSFYNNEISEKSEIFDDQFSVERPDGSNFTLKIRSTKLEDSAMYFCASSVPGGDQPQHFGDGTRLSIL.

This clone appeared a single time. V usage is TRBV15 and J usage is TRBJ2-1, with D tentatively TRBD2 (5 bases). V lost 1 base to trimming and J lost 9 bases, with 10 bases between them. The CDR3 consists of 13 residues. Germline CDR1 is LNHNV and CDR2 is YYDKDF (reference sequence). The CDR3 nucleotides read TGTGCCACCAGCAGAGGCCCAGAGGGTGAGCAGTTCTTC. It codes for CATSRGPEGEQFF.

This chain links TRBV10-1 with TRBJ2-1, with 9 nucleotides matching TRBD2. Germline V gene data show CDR1 as WNHNN and CDR2 as SYGVQD (reference sequence). CDR3 length equals 13 residues. V was clipped by 6 bases and J by 4 bases; unmatched bases: 1. Written as DNA, the CDR3 is TGCGCCAGCAGCCTAGCGGGGTACAATGAGCAGTTCTTC. Translation: CASSLAGYNEQFF.

In this sample, this clone turned up once. The chain links TRBV5-4 to TRBJ2-3; 7 bases map to TRBD2. The CDR3 length is 14 residues. Germline assignment: CDR1 SGHNT and CDR2 YYREEE (reference sequence). V was pared by 5 bases and J by 0 bases, with 3 bases of the junction left unmatched. For the CDR3, the DNA is TGTGCCAGCAGACCGGGGGGTAGCACAGATACGCAGTATTTT. Translated: CASRPGGSTDTQYF.

The V gene is TRBV11-2, the J gene TRBJ2-7; the match to TRBD1 covers 11 bases. Trimming removed 1 base from V and 6 bases from J; junction bases left unmatched: 8. Germline V gene sequence: CDR1 SGHAT, CDR2 FQNNGV. CDR3 length equals 16 residues. This CDR3 reads CASSLAPGQGGGEQYF. The CDR3 DNA sequence: TGTGCCAGCAGCTTAGCCCCGGGACAGGGGGGGGGCGAGCAGTACTTC.

V and J are TRBV2 and TRBJ1-1; D gene uncertain. Germline V gene data show CDR1 as SNHLY and CDR2 as FYNNEI. V was pared by 8 bases and J by 4 bases, with 8 bases between. The CDR3 length is 11 residues. The CDR3 reads CASVSTTEAFF. The CDR3 DNA follows: TGTGCCAGCGTGAGTACCACTGAAGCTTTCTTT.